This TCR beta chain was profiled in a study of T cells after yellow fever vaccination. Study information: Preparation of the low-cell-number fractions used SMART-Seq v4 Ultra Low Input.

They built TCR cDNA with 5'RACE template switching, a step that put in a universal primer site and UMIs. TCRdb ran MiXCR on the 5' RACE reads and lists one entry per CDR3 protein. The sample carries under 300,000 distinct CDR3 sequences, approximately 13% recorded once. Broader study findings: Abundant clonotypes from the bulk population could get into FACS-sorted repertoires as contaminants.

Per the germline V gene, CDR1 is LGHDT and CDR2 is YNNKEL (reference sequence). With 2 bases removed from V and 6 bases from J, the gap between germline ends came to 7 bases. The CDR3 is 12 amino acids. A note on this clonotype: Its antigen is as yet unknown.

The chain links TRBV3-1 to TRBJ1-1, with no clear D. The sequencing used CD4+ T cells sorted from PBMCs, collected 45 days after the yellow fever booster vaccination. This receptor was obtained from a man aged 25 to 45 who received the YFV17D yellow fever vaccine. The CDR3 loop reads CASSQLRAEAFF. As DNA, the CDR3 is TGTGCCAGCAGCCAATTAAGGGCTGAAGCTTTCTTT.